This T cell receptor beta chain was sequenced in a study of blood T cell repertoires in COVID-19. Study-level background: Both acute and convalescent COVID-19 samples were obtained from the United States, Italy and Spain. PBMCs, B-cell-depleted T cells, or T cells provided the cDNA or gDNA that made up the material.

Germline lookup yields CDR1 SGHRS and CDR2 YFSETQ. Trimming took 4 bases from V and 0 from J; bases not matched to a gene: 5. CDR3 length: 16 residues. Original processing methods: From reference gene primer amplification, estimates of nucleated cell counts were derived. Profiling relied on immunoSEQ multiplex PCR, and the TCRdb table lists in-frame clones only, not all of them. Clone size and the V and J calls come from that table; the DNA yielded D and trimming. The table records under 100,000 clones, over 80% of them present only once. V is TRBV5-1 and J is TRBJ2-1, with 9 bases that match TRBD2. The clonotype was recovered from a woman aged 60-75 years with active COVID-19. Sequenced input: peripheral blood. The CDR3 coding sequence is TGCGCCAGCAGCCCGATGACTAGCGGCTCCTACAATGAGCAGTTCTTC. Its translation is CASSPMTSGSYNEQFF.